The source of this T cell receptor (beta chain) is a study of blood T cell repertoires in COVID-19. Study-level background: Donors in the United States, Italy and Spain gave samples during acute or convalescent COVID-19.

Participants reported their clinical history, and cohort assignment relied on those reports. Generated by immunoSEQ multiplex PCR, the TCRdb table keeps only in-frame clones and is missing some. In the table there are approximately 260,000 clones, 85% to 95% of which are singletons. The source material was PBMCs or T cells enriched from blood (not recorded which). This receptor was taken from a woman aged 18-35 years who had recovered from COVID-19.

The CDR3 sequence is CASSQVVRTYNNYGYTF. Written as DNA, the CDR3 is TGCGCCAGCAGCCAAGTGGTTAGGACTTACAATAACTATGGCTACACCTTC. J is TRBJ1-2 and V is TRBV4-3, with D unclear. Germline lookup yields CDR1 LGHNA and CDR2 YSLEER. This CDR3 is 17 amino acids long. V shed 1 base and J shed 1 base, with 16 bases lying between them.